These T cell receptor beta chains were read from a single sample in a study of blood T cell repertoires in COVID-19. The method was immunoSEQ multiplex PCR; TCRdb's version includes in-frame clones alone and lacks a portion of them. The sample holds approximately 220,000 clones; roughly 90% are singletons and the top ten take just over 2.5%. The sample comprised PBMCs or T cells enriched from blood (not recorded which). The receptors shown here come from a woman aged 30 to 39 with acute COVID-19. Each CDR3 is given with its conserved first and last residue. A D gene is named only where the DNA matches it firmly. Clone size is stated in some rows and not others, as once, few, many or a class when expanded.

cdr3_length: 16; v_call: TRBV5-1; clone_size: NA; j_call: TRBJ1-4; d_call: NA; cdr3_aa: CASSPSAGATNEKLFF; cdr3_nt: TGCGCCAGCAGCCCGAGCGCAGGGGCGACTAATGAAAAACTGTTTTTT
cdr3_length: 16; v_call: TRBV7-8; clone_size: NA; j_call: TRBJ2-3; d_call: TRBD2; cdr3_aa: CASSSLTSGGTDTQYF; cdr3_nt: TGTGCCAGCAGCTCTCTTACTAGCGGGGGGACAGATACGCAGTATTTT
cdr3_length: 14; v_call: TRBV6-5; clone_size: NA; j_call: TRBJ2-7; d_call: TRBD1; cdr3_aa: CASRSGTDLYEQYF; cdr3_nt: TGTGCCAGCAGGTCCGGGACAGACCTCTACGAGCAGTACTTC
cdr3_length: 13; v_call: TRBV3-1/TRBV3-2; clone_size: NA; j_call: TRBJ1-5; d_call: NA; cdr3_aa: CASGSLNNQPQHF; cdr3_nt: TGTGCCAGCGGCAGTCTTAATAATCAGCCCCAGCATTTT
cdr3_length: 16; v_call: TRBV3-1/TRBV3-2; clone_size: NA; j_call: TRBJ2-7; d_call: TRBD2; cdr3_aa: CASSPRGSSGTYEQYF; cdr3_nt: TGTGCCAGCAGCCCCCGGGGAAGTAGCGGGACCTACGAGCAGTACTTC
cdr3_length: 16; v_call: TRBV7-8; clone_size: few; j_call: TRBJ1-1; d_call: TRBD1; cdr3_aa: CASSPSRTGLDTEAFF; cdr3_nt: TGTGCCAGCAGCCCTAGCCGGACAGGGCTGGACACTGAAGCTTTCTTT
cdr3_length: 17; v_call: TRBV2; clone_size: NA; j_call: TRBJ2-1; d_call: TRBD1; cdr3_aa: CASSEARTGGIWNEQFF; cdr3_nt: TGTGCCAGCAGTGAAGCGCGGACAGGGGGTATTTGGAATGAGCAGTTCTTC
cdr3_length: 14; v_call: TRBV6-1; clone_size: NA; j_call: TRBJ1-5; d_call: TRBD1; cdr3_aa: CATGRQGSNQPQHF; cdr3_nt: TGTGCCACAGGGCGACAGGGGAGCAATCAGCCCCAGCATTTT
cdr3_length: 13; v_call: TRBV24-1; clone_size: NA; j_call: TRBJ1-2; d_call: TRBD1; cdr3_aa: CATSDGDRTGYTF; cdr3_nt: TGTGCCACCAGTGATGGGGACAGAACTGGCTACACCTTC
cdr3_length: 14; v_call: TRBV6-5; clone_size: NA; j_call: TRBJ2-7; d_call: TRBD1; cdr3_aa: CASRLGQGFTEQYF; cdr3_nt: TGTGCCAGCAGACTCGGACAGGGGTTCACCGAGCAGTACTTC
cdr3_length: 16; v_call: TRBV5-1; clone_size: NA; j_call: TRBJ1-3; d_call: TRBD1; cdr3_aa: CASSLDQGAKGNTIYF; cdr3_nt: TGCGCCAGCAGCTTGGACCAGGGGGCAAAAGGAAACACCATATATTTT
cdr3_length: 16; v_call: TRBV7-9; clone_size: once; j_call: TRBJ2-5; d_call: NA; cdr3_aa: CASSFTGEGGEETQYF; cdr3_nt: TGTGCCAGCAGCTTTACGGGCGAAGGCGGGGAAGAGACCCAGTACTTC
cdr3_length: 12; v_call: TRBV12-3/TRBV12-4; clone_size: NA; j_call: TRBJ1-2; d_call: NA; cdr3_aa: CASSQDSYGYTF; cdr3_nt: TGTGCCAGCAGTCAAGACAGCTATGGCTACACCTTC
cdr3_length: 15; v_call: TRBV14; clone_size: NA; j_call: TRBJ2-1; d_call: NA; cdr3_aa: CASSQGGPTYNEQFF; cdr3_nt: TGTGCCAGCAGCCAAGGGGGGCCCACCTACAATGAGCAGTTCTTC
cdr3_length: 11; v_call: TRBV30; clone_size: once; j_call: TRBJ2-7; d_call: NA; cdr3_aa: CAWSDTYEQYF; cdr3_nt: TGTGCCTGGAGTGATACCTACGAGCAGTACTTC
cdr3_length: 14; v_call: TRBV7-7; clone_size: NA; j_call: TRBJ2-5; d_call: TRBD1; cdr3_aa: CASSSDRVQETQYF; cdr3_nt: TGTGCTAGCAGCTCAGACAGGGTCCAAGAGACCCAGTACTTC
cdr3_length: 14; v_call: TRBV4-3; clone_size: NA; j_call: TRBJ1-1; d_call: NA; cdr3_aa: CASNKHRRTEEAFF; cdr3_nt: TGCGCCAGCAATAAACATAGGCGGACAGAAGAAGCTTTCTTT
cdr3_length: 16; v_call: TRBV10-3; clone_size: NA; j_call: TRBJ2-3; d_call: TRBD1; cdr3_aa: CAISDPDRGKSDTQYF; cdr3_nt: TGTGCCATCAGTGACCCTGACAGGGGGAAGTCAGATACGCAGTATTTT
cdr3_length: 12; v_call: TRBV7-2; clone_size: NA; j_call: TRBJ1-1; d_call: NA; cdr3_aa: CASSYLRTEAFF; cdr3_nt: TGTGCCAGCAGTTACTTGCGGACTGAAGCTTTCTTT
cdr3_length: 13; v_call: TRBV6-4; clone_size: few; j_call: TRBJ1-4; d_call: NA; cdr3_aa: CASSGDSGEKLFF; cdr3_nt: TGTGCCAGCAGTGGTGACAGCGGGGAAAAACTGTTTTTT
cdr3_length: 13; v_call: TRBV5-1; clone_size: NA; j_call: TRBJ2-5; d_call: NA; cdr3_aa: CASRAASEETQYF; cdr3_nt: TGCGCCAGCAGAGCGGCTAGCGAAGAGACCCAGTACTTC
cdr3_length: 13; v_call: TRBV2; clone_size: NA; j_call: TRBJ2-1; d_call: NA; cdr3_aa: CARSGPTYNEQFF; cdr3_nt: TGTGCCAGGAGCGGACCTACCTACAATGAGCAGTTCTTC
cdr3_length: 13; v_call: TRBV12-3/TRBV12-4; clone_size: NA; j_call: TRBJ1-5; d_call: NA; cdr3_aa: CASSSDMSEPQHF; cdr3_nt: TGTGCCAGCAGTTCGGACATGTCGGAGCCCCAGCATTTT
cdr3_length: 15; v_call: TRBV2; clone_size: NA; j_call: TRBJ1-1; d_call: TRBD1; cdr3_aa: CASREGTGLDTEAFF; cdr3_nt: TGTGCCAGCAGAGAAGGGACAGGTTTAGACACTGAAGCTTTCTTT
cdr3_length: 16; v_call: TRBV4-3; clone_size: NA; j_call: TRBJ2-2; d_call: NA; cdr3_aa: CASSQVGVANTGELFF; cdr3_nt: TGCGCCAGCAGCCAAGTGGGAGTTGCGAACACCGGGGAGCTGTTTTTT
cdr3_length: 14; v_call: TRBV27; clone_size: NA; j_call: TRBJ2-2; d_call: TRBD1; cdr3_aa: CASSRTGGTGELFF; cdr3_nt: TGTGCCAGCAGTAGGACAGGGGGAACCGGGGAGCTGTTTTTT
cdr3_length: 14; v_call: TRBV7-2; clone_size: few; j_call: TRBJ2-7; d_call: TRBD1; cdr3_aa: CASQPDRGSYEQYF; cdr3_nt: TGTGCCAGTCAGCCCGACAGGGGGTCCTACGAGCAGTACTTC
cdr3_length: 15; v_call: TRBV10-1; clone_size: once; j_call: TRBJ2-1; d_call: TRBD2; cdr3_aa: CASSDSGGVDNEQFF; cdr3_nt: TGCGCCAGCAGTGATAGCGGGGGGGTTGATAATGAGCAGTTCTTC
cdr3_length: 16; v_call: TRBV19; clone_size: once; j_call: TRBJ1-4; d_call: TRBD1; cdr3_aa: CASRTPGTGGYEKLFF; cdr3_nt: TGTGCCAGTAGGACCCCCGGGACAGGGGGTTATGAAAAACTGTTTTTT
cdr3_length: 22; v_call: TRBV12-5; clone_size: NA; j_call: TRBJ1-2; d_call: NA; cdr3_aa: CASGLVSRGLGIPLAGSYGYTF; cdr3_nt: TGTGCTAGTGGTTTGGTCTCCCGGGGGTTAGGAATCCCTCTTGCCGGGAGCTATGGCTACACCTTC